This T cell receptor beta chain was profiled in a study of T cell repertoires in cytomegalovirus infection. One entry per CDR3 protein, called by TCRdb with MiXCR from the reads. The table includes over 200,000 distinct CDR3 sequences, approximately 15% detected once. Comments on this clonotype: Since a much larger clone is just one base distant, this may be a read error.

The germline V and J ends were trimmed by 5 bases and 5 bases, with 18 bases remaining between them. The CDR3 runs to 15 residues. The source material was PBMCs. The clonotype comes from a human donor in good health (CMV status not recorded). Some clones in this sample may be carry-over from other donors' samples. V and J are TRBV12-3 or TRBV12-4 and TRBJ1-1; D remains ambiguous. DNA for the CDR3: TGTGCCAGCAGTCCCGGGGAAAGGGTGGGAACTGAAGCTTTCTTT. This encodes CASSPGERVGTEAFF.